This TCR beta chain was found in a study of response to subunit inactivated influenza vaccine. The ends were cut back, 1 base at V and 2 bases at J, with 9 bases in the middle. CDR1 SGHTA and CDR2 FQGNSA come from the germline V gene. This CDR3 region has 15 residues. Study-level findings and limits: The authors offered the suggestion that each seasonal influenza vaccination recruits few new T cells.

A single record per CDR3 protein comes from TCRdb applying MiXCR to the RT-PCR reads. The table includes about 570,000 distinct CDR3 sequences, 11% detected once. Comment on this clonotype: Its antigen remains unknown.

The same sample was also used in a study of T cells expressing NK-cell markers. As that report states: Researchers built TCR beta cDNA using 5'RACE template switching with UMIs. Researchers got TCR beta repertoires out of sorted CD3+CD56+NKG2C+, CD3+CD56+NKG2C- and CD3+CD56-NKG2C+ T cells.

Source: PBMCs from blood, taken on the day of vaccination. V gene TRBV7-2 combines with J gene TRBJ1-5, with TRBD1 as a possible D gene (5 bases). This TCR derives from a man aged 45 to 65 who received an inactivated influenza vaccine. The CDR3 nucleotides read TGTGCCAGCAGCTTAGTGTTGGGGGGCAATCAGCCCCAGCATTTT. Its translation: CASSLVLGGNQPQHF.